The rows below give T cell receptor beta chains drawn from one sample of a study of T-cell reconstitution after alpha-beta-depleted transplantation in children. Each CDR3 protein is one row after TCRdb ran MiXCR on the PCR reads. The sample lists approximately 130,000 distinct CDR3 sequences; roughly 9.7% were seen once. The sequenced sample was PBMCs, mostly from graft donor cells, obtained 180 days after TCRalphabeta/CD19-depleted stem cell transplant. Receptors were obtained from a girl under two years old who had a stem cell transplant for combined immunodeficiency, so the T cells may come from the graft donor. Each CDR3 is given with its conserved first and last residue. The D gene is left open where the match is weak. Not all rows give a size; the values are once, few, many and, for expanded clones, a class.

cdr3_aa: CASSRTPPSSYEQYF
cdr3_nt: TGTGCCAGCAGTAGAACCCCACCTAGCTCCTACGAGCAGTACTTC
v_call: TRBV12-3/TRBV12-4
j_call: TRBJ2-7
clone_size: few
d_call: .

cdr3_aa: CSARVAGQETQYF
cdr3_nt: TGCAGTGCTAGAGTCGCCGGGCAAGAGACCCAGTACTTC
v_call: TRBV20-1
j_call: TRBJ2-5
clone_size: few
d_call: .

cdr3_aa: CASTRTPVGDYGYTF
cdr3_nt: TGTGCCAGCACCAGAACCCCAGTAGGGGACTATGGCTACACCTTC
v_call: TRBV28
j_call: TRBJ1-2
clone_size: many
d_call: .

cdr3_aa: CASSGAQGRYNSPLHF
cdr3_nt: TGTGCCAGCAGTGGAGCCCAGGGACGCTATAATTCACCCCTCCACTTT
v_call: TRBV6-1
j_call: TRBJ1-6
clone_size: many
d_call: .

cdr3_aa: CASSSWTGARGEETQYF
cdr3_nt: TGTGCCAGCAGTTCCTGGACAGGGGCCAGGGGGGAAGAGACCCAGTACTTC
v_call: TRBV12-3/TRBV12-4
j_call: TRBJ2-5
clone_size: few
d_call: TRBD1

cdr3_aa: CSASGMESSYEQYF
cdr3_nt: TGCAGTGCTAGCGGGATGGAGAGCTCCTACGAGCAGTACTTC
v_call: TRBV20-1
j_call: TRBJ2-7
clone_size: few
d_call: .

cdr3_aa: CASSTTVGTRARGAKNIQYF
cdr3_nt: TGTGCCAGCAGCACCACAGTTGGGACTAGGGCCAGAGGGGCCAAAAACATTCAGTACTTC
v_call: TRBV12-3/TRBV12-4
j_call: TRBJ2-4
clone_size: .
d_call: TRBD2

cdr3_aa: CASSLGWRGPYEQYF
cdr3_nt: TGTGCCAGCAGTCTAGGGTGGCGGGGGCCTTACGAGCAGTACTTC
v_call: TRBV9
j_call: TRBJ2-7
clone_size: .
d_call: .

cdr3_aa: CASSQNKNNEQYF
cdr3_nt: TGTGCCAGCAGCCAGAATAAGAATAACGAGCAGTACTTC
v_call: TRBV7-9
j_call: TRBJ2-7
clone_size: many
d_call: .

cdr3_aa: CASRSPSGTGANVLTF
cdr3_nt: TGCGCCAGCAGGAGCCCGTCAGGGACTGGGGCCAACGTCCTGACTTTC
v_call: TRBV5-1
j_call: TRBJ2-6
clone_size: .
d_call: .

cdr3_aa: CASSFLAGEGQFF
cdr3_nt: TGTGCCAGCAGTTTCCTAGCGGGAGAAGGGCAGTTCTTC
v_call: TRBV27
j_call: TRBJ2-1
clone_size: few
d_call: TRBD2